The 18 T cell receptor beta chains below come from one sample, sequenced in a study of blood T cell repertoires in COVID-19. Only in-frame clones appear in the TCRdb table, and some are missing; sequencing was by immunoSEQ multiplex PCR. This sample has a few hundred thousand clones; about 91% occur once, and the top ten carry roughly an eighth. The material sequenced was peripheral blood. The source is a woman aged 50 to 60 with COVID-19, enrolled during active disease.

The CDR3 reads CASSQEGGYTEAFF. The CDR3 DNA sequence: TGTGCCAGCAGCCAAGAGGGAGGTTACACTGAAGCTTTCTTT. The gene calls are TRBV4-2 and TRBJ1-1; D unclear. The V gene's germline CDR1 is LGHNA and CDR2 YNFKEQ. This CDR3 region has 14 residues. The ends were cut back, 0 bases at V and 3 bases at J, with 8 bases in the middle.

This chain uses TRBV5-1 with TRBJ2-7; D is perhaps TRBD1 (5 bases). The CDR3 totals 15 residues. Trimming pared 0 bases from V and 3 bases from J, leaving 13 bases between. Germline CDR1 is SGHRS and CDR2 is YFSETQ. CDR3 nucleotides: TGCGCCAGCAGCTTGGGACGGACATCTCTCTACGAGCAGTACTTC. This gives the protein CASSLGRTSLYEQYF.

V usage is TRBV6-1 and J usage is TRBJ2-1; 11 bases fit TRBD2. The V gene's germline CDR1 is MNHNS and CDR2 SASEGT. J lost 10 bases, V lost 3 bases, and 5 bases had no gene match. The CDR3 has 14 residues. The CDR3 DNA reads TGTGCCAGCAGTGAGATAGCGGGGGGGTTGGAGCAGTTCTTC. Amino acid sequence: CASSEIAGGLEQFF.

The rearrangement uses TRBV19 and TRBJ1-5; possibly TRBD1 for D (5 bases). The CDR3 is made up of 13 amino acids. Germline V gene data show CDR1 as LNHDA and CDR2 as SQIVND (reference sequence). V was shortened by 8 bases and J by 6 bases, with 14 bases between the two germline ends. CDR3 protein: CASCPQGAQPQHF. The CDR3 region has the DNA TGTGCCAGTTGTCCCCAGGGCGCTCAGCCCCAGCATTTT.

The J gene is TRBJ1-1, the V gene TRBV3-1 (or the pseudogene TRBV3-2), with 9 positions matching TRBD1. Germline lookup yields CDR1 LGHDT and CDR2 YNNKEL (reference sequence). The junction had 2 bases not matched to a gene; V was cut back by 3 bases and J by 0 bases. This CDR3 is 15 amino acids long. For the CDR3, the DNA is TGTGCCAGCAGCCACGGACAGGGGTTGAACACTGAAGCTTTCTTT. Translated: CASSHGQGLNTEAFF.

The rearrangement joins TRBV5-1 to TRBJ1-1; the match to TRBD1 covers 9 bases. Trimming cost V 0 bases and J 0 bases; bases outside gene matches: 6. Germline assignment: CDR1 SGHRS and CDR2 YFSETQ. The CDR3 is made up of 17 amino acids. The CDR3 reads CASSLGIGQGMNTEAFF. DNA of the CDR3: TGCGCCAGCAGCTTGGGTATAGGACAGGGGATGAACACTGAAGCTTTCTTT.

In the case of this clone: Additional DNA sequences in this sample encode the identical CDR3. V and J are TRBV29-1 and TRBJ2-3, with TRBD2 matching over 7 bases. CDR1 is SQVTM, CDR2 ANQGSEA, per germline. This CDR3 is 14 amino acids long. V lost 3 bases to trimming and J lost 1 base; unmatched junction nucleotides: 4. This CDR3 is CSVEASGGTDTQYF. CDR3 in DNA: TGCAGCGTTGAGGCCAGCGGGGGCACAGATACGCAGTATTTT.

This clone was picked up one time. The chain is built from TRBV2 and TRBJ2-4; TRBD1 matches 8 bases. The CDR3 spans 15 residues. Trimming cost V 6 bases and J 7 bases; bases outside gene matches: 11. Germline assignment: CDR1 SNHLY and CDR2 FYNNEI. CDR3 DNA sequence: TGTGCCAGCAGGGGGCTCAGGACAGGGCGGAACATTCAGTACTTC. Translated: CASRGLRTGRNIQYF.

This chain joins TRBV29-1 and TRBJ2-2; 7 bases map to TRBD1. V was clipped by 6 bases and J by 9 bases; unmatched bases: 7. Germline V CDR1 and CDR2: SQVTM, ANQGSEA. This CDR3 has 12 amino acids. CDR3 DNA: TGCAGCGTGGGTGACAGGGCGAGGGAGCTGTTTTTT. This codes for CSVGDRARELFF.

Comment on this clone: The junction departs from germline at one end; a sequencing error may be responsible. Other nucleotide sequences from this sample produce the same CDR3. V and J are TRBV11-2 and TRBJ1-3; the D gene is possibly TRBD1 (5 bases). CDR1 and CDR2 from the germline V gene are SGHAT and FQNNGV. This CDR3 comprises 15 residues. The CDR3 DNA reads TGCGCCAGCAGCTATAACCTTGGGGGGGGAAACACCATATATTTT. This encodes CASSYNLGGGNTIYF.

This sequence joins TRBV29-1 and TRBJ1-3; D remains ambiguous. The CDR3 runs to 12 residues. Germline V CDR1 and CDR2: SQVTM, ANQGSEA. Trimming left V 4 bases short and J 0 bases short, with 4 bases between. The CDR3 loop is CSVGNSGNTIYF. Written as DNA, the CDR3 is TGCAGCGTTGGTAACTCTGGAAACACCATATATTTT. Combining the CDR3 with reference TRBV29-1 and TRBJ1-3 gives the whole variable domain SAVISQKPSRDICQRGTSLTIQCQVDSQVTMMFWYRQQPGQSLTLIATANQGSEATYESGFVIDKFPISRPNLTFSTLTVSNMSPEDSSIYLCSVGNSGNTIYFGEGSWLTVV.

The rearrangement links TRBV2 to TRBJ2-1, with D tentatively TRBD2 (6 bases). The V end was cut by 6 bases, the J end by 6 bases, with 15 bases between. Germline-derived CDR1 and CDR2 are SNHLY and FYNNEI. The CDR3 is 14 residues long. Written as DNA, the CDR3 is TGTGCCAGCAGCCGGGACTCGCCGTCCAATGAGCAGTTCTTC. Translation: CASSRDSPSNEQFF. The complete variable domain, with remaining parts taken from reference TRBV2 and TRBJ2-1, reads EPEVTQTPSHQVTQMGQEVILRCVPISNHLYFYWYRQILGQKVEFLVSFYNNEISEKSEIFDDQFSVERPDGSNFTLKIRSTKLEDSAMYFCASSRDSPSNEQFFGPGTRLTVL.

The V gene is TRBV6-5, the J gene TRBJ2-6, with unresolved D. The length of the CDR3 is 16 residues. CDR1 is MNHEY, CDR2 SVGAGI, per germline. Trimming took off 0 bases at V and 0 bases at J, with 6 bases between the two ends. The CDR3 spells CASSYSRYSGANVLTF. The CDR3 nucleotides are TGTGCCAGCAGTTACTCGAGGTACTCTGGGGCCAACGTCCTGACTTTC.

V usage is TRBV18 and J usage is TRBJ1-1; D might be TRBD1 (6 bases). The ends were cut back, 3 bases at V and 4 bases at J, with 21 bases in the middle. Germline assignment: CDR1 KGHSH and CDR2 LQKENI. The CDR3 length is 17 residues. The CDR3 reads CASSPRDVGRGGTEAFF. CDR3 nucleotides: TGTGCCAGCTCACCGAGGGACGTAGGGAGGGGGGGCACTGAAGCTTTCTTT.

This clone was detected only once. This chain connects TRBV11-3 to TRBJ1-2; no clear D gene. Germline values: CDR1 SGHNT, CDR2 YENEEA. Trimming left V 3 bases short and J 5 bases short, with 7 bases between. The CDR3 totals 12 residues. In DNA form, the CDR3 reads TGTGCCAGCAGCTTGTCTAGTTATGGCTACACCTTC. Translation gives CASSLSSYGYTF.

CDR3 DNA sequence: TGTGCCAGCAGCTGGACTAGCCACAATGAGCAGTTCTTC. Amino acid sequence: CASSWTSHNEQFF. The chain couples TRBV5-4 to TRBJ2-1, with 8 bases lining up with TRBD2. The germline V gene has CDR1 SGHNT and CDR2 YYREEE (reference sequence). V trimming: 3 bases; J trimming: 5 bases; junction bases outside the gene matches: 1. This CDR3 has 13 amino acids.

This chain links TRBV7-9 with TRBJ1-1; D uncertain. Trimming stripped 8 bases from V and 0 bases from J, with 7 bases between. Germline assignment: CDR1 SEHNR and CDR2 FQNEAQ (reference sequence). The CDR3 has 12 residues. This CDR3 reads CASLSLNTEAFF. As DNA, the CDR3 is TGTGCCAGCTTATCTTTGAACACTGAAGCTTTCTTT.

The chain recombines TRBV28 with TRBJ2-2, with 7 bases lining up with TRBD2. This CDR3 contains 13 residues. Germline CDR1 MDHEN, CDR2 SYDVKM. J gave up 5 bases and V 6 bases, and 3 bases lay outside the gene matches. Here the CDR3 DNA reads TGTGCCAGCAGAAGACTAGCTACCGGGGAGCTGTTTTTT. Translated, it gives CASRRLATGELFF.